This entry features one T cell receptor (beta chain) sequence. Antigen: not known. Amplification used 60 Vbeta primers and 13 Jbeta primers. The repertoire was sequenced with immunoSEQ multiplex PCR; TCRdb's copy has only in-frame clones and lacks some. The data contain about 76,000 clones, around three quarters of them seen just once; the ten biggest clones take up around 10%. The record originates from a study of cytomegalovirus exposure and HLA in healthy donors. Study-level findings and limits: The study reported that TCR beta sequences accurately predicted HLA-A and HLA-B alleles in most subjects. High specificity and sensitivity for cytomegalovirus status were reported for the classifier. Later analysis found that TCR beta chains associated with HLA were more clonally expanded than other, equally common chains. Several V segments, TRBV6-2 and TRBV6-3 among them, could not be told apart and were dropped.

With 2 bases clipped from V and 2 bases from J, the junction kept 8 bases outside the gene matches. CDR3 length: 16 residues. CDR1 and CDR2 from the germline V gene are MDHEN and SYDVKM. This TCR was recovered from a male donor in good health and CMV-seropositive. The chain uses TRBV28 and TRBJ1-2, with 7 positions matching TRBD1. Input material: PBMCs. This CDR3 is CASSLLDRVGNYGYTF. The CDR3 nucleotides are TGTGCCAGCAGTTTACTTGACAGGGTAGGGAACTATGGCTACACCTTC.